This T cell receptor (beta chain) was captured by sequencing in a study of regulatory T cells in long-lasting Graves disease (dated by TCRdb to about 2021). A note on the overall study: To count as having persistent Graves' disease, a patient had to have received antithyroid drug treatment for over 5 years with TSH receptor autoantibodies remaining persistently positive. Antithyroid drugs had been taken for ten to twelve years on average by persistent Graves' disease patients in the clinical cohort. A total of around 33 samples underwent TCR sequencing, from about 13 patients with persistent Graves' disease and about 20 patients with newly diagnosed Graves' disease. The study was conducted in China and was registered as a clinical trial. Patients with persistent Graves' disease were compared with patients with newly diagnosed Graves' disease using TCR sequencing and RNA sequencing of peripheral blood.

The germline V gene (reference sequence) specifies DFQATT as CDR1 and SNEGSKA as CDR2. Trimming at the junction amounts to 5 bases on V and 4 bases on J, and the germline ends lie 12 bases apart. The CDR3 covers 12 residues, taking in both the cysteine and the phenylalanine. The only DNA kept is the CDR3, 36 bases in frame from the first base. Preparation of the library involved multiplex PCR. Sequenced on an Illumina HiSeq 4000. iRepertoire HTBI primers and Arm-PCR amplification of CDR3 regions were used to construct TCR beta libraries. Before sequencing, the PCR products went through gel purification. The published analysis was carried out like this. Across samples, around 62 TRBV and 13 to 15 TRBJ segments were identified and used for gene usage analysis of CDR3 amino acid clonotypes. COPE and FqMerger were used to merge filtered high-quality paired reads into contigs. Contigs were aligned with BLAST to IMGT TRBV, TRBD and TRBJ reference genes, and CDR3 was defined per IMGT. Clonotypes above 0.1% frequency were classified as highly expanded clones. Shannon entropy served as the measure of repertoire diversity, while the Gini coefficient captured V-J evenness. A clonotype found in more than one individual was treated as public. TCRdb reworked the public reads: Q25 trimming with fastp, MiXCR clone assembly, productive beta chains retained. Entries that share a CDR3 protein sequence are merged under the most common genes and DNA. The V and J calls and clone size come from TCRdb's table, not from the authors' own analysis. The sample data list approximately 690,000 distinct CDR3 sequences, and about 32% of these were observed just once. The ten largest clonotypes hold roughly 41% of the sample.

For this clonotype: Its antigen target is currently unknown. No quality values exist for individual bases; no much larger clone is one base distant.

What the study reported, not specific to this receptor: The authors noted that the small sample size was a limitation that may lower accuracy. Only the TCR beta chain was sequenced and analyzed. Persistent patients shared more public clonotypes among themselves (around 3,000) than newly diagnosed patients did (approximately 970). Lower TCR Shannon entropy and fewer highly expanded clones were observed in persistent Graves' disease patients than in newly diagnosed patients, which suggested clonal expansion. Peripheral blood alone was examined, since thyroid tissue, which constituted the primary lesion, could not be accessed. TRBV28, TRBJ1-2 and TRBJ2-5 were preferentially used in persistent disease, while TRBV20-1 and TRBJ2-1 were favored in newly diagnosed disease.

Per the publication, the time point label means: persistent/refractory GD, antithyroid drugs over 5 years with positive TRAb. For both TCR sequencing and RNA sequencing, RNA was extracted from PBMCs using TRIzol. The diagnosis of Graves' disease followed American Thyroid Association guidelines. Recruitment of patients was carried out at an endocrinology department in Xi'an, China. From each patient, about 9.7 milliliters of peripheral blood was collected into an EDTA anticoagulant tube. PBMCs were isolated by Ficoll Paque Plus density gradient separation without further T cell sorting. An Agilent 2100 Bioanalyzer and agarose gel were used to assess RNA quality, and a NanoDrop 2000 was used to measure RNA concentration.

The source material was peripheral blood mononuclear cells (PBMCs), sampled when the disease was refractory, from a patient treated with antithyroid drugs. The V and J genes are TRBV20-1 and TRBJ2-7; the D element could tentatively be TRBD1 or TRBD2, as 5 bases agree for each. The receptor's source is a female donor with Graves disease. The CDR3 protein: CSAGGNYYEQYF. The bases are TGCAGTGCTGGGGGTAACTATTACGAGCAGTACTTC.